A single sample is the source of the 17 T cell receptor beta chains below, sequenced in a study of post-analysis software for immune sequencing data. Their specific antigens are unknown. Study-wide results and caveats: Patients used roughly five TRBV segments, including TRBV5-6, TRBV5-1 and TRBV20-1, more often than controls.

Carried by the TCR beta cDNA libraries were unique molecular identifiers. TCRdb called the PCR reads again in MiXCR, with one record for every CDR3 protein. The sample contains 650,000 to 850,000 distinct CDR3 sequences, about 45% of which appear only once. Source material: blood. The receptors come from a girl aged 5 to 17 with multiple sclerosis.

The chain is built from TRBV12-3 or TRBV12-4 and TRBJ2-6; D gene ambiguous. The V and J ends lost 6 bases and 1 base respectively, with 7 bases between them. This CDR3 region has 14 residues. Here the CDR3 DNA reads TGTGCCAGCAGGGAGACTTCTGGGGCCAACGTCCTGACTTTC. Translation gives CASRETSGANVLTF.

The chain employs TRBV12-3 or TRBV12-4 and TRBJ2-1, with D perhaps TRBD1 (6 bases). CDR3 length: 12 residues. V was cut by 6 bases and J by 8 bases, with 11 bases left in between. The DNA for the CDR3 is TGTGCCAGCAGGGTGACAGGACATGAGCAGTTCTTC. This codes for CASRVTGHEQFF.

This clonotype was detected once. The chain uses TRBV4-3 and TRBJ2-5, with 7 nucleotides matching TRBD2. J was trimmed by 5 bases and V by 0 bases; bases with no gene match: 6. CDR1 is LGHNA and CDR2 is YSLEER in the germline V gene. The CDR3 runs to 15 residues. CDR3 in amino acids: CASSQEGTGGETQYF. As DNA, the CDR3 is TGCGCCAGCAGCCAAGAAGGGACGGGGGGTGAGACCCAGTACTTC.

This clonotype has only a few counts. The chain joins TRBV6-2 or TRBV6-3 to TRBJ2-3; TRBD2 aligns across 8 bases. In germline, CDR1 is MNHEY, CDR2 SVGEGT. Trimming cost V 4 bases and J 4 bases; bases outside gene matches: 7. The CDR3 runs to 15 residues. CDR3 sequence: CASSWAGGVPDTQYF. The CDR3 bases are TGTGCCAGCAGTTGGGCGGGAGGCGTCCCAGATACGCAGTATTTT.

The rearrangement uses TRBV6-6 and TRBJ1-1; D gene unclear. V was pared by 7 bases and J by 1 base, with 16 bases between. CDR3 length equals 15 residues. CDR1 and CDR2 from the germline V gene are MNHNY and SVGAGI (reference sequence). The CDR3 DNA reads TGTGCCAGCACCTCAAGGCCGCCTGAGAACACTGAAGCTTTCTTT. As protein: CASTSRPPENTEAFF.

This clonotype was found many times. The chain links TRBV29-1 to TRBJ2-3; D perhaps matches TRBD2 (6 bases). There are 13 residues in the CDR3. Germline CDR1 is SQVTM and CDR2 is ANQGSEA. V was pared by 4 bases and J by 6 bases, with 14 bases between. In DNA form, the CDR3 reads TGCAGCGTTGCGACGGGAGTCGGTGATACGCAGTATTTT. It yields the protein CSVATGVGDTQYF.

V usage is TRBV12-3 or TRBV12-4 and J usage is TRBJ2-3, with 12 bases fitting TRBD2. This CDR3 has 18 amino acids. With 3 bases clipped from V and 0 bases from J, the junction kept 7 bases outside the gene matches. The CDR3 DNA reads as TGTGCCAGCAGTTTTATCCGCGGGACTAGCGGGAGCACAGATACGCAGTATTTT. Its translation: CASSFIRGTSGSTDTQYF.

This clonotype appeared many times. The chain has TRBV5-1 and TRBJ1-2; tentatively, D is TRBD1 (6 bases). Trimming pared 4 bases from V and 0 bases from J, leaving 10 bases between. The CDR3 covers 14 residues. CDR1 and CDR2 (germline): SGHRS, YFSETQ. This CDR3 reads CASSQQGANYGYTF. CDR3 coding DNA: TGCGCCAGCAGCCAACAGGGAGCTAACTATGGCTACACCTTC.

This clonotype was seen more than once but under ten times. The CDR3 DNA is TGTGCCAGCAGTGGGACTAGTTGGGACAATGAGCAGTTCTTC. This translates into CASSGTSWDNEQFF. This chain links TRBV12-3 or TRBV12-4 with TRBJ2-1; the match to TRBD2 covers 8 bases. The CDR3 loop spans 14 amino acids. V dropped 5 bases and J dropped 5; count of bases not matched to a gene: 5.

In its sample, this clonotype was seen once. CDR3 loop: CSAPPGGGAYGYTF. CDR3 coding DNA: TGCAGTGCTCCACCGGGGGGAGGGGCGTATGGCTACACCTTC. The chain recombines TRBV20-1 with TRBJ1-2, with D possibly TRBD1 on 5 matching bases. The CDR3 length is 14 residues. Germline values: CDR1 DFQATT, CDR2 SNEGSKA (reference sequence). The germline V and J ends were trimmed by 5 bases and 5 bases, with 18 bases remaining between them.

In regard to this clonotype: The junction departs from the called germline gene at one end, perhaps through a read error. The rearrangement joins TRBV7-8 to TRBJ2-1; no clear D gene. The germline V gene has CDR1 SGHVS and CDR2 FQNEAQ. The CDR3 contains 14 residues. The CDR3 bases are TGTGCCAGCAGTTTAGGAGATCCACCCCTCATGCAGTTCTTC. This codes for CASSLGDPPLMQFF.

This clonotype was observed a handful of times. V gene TRBV7-9 combines with J gene TRBJ2-1; perhaps TRBD2 as D (6 bases). V gave up 4 bases and J gave up 1 base, with 14 bases separating them. Germline assignment: CDR1 SEHNR and CDR2 FQNEAQ (reference sequence). The CDR3 is 16 amino acids. CDR3 amino acids: CASSSHSGPSYNEQFF. Written as DNA, the CDR3 is TGTGCCAGCAGCTCCCATAGCGGACCTTCCTACAATGAGCAGTTCTTC.

This clonotype was seen many times. The V call is TRBV29-1, the J call TRBJ1-1; no clear D. This CDR3 is built from 11 residues. Germline CDR1 reads SQVTM; CDR2 reads ANQGSEA. Trimming pared 4 bases from V and 4 bases from J, leaving 7 bases between. The CDR3 is CSVGRATEAFF. The CDR3, as DNA: TGCAGCGTTGGGAGGGCCACTGAAGCTTTCTTT.

Only a few counts were recorded for this clonotype. The genes are TRBV10-2 and TRBJ1-5, with D perhaps TRBD1 (5 bases). V lost 2 bases and J 1 base, leaving 12 bases between the germline ends. Germline CDR1 WSHSY, CDR2 SAAADI. This CDR3 spans 16 amino acids. CDR3 amino acids: CASSEGHLTSNQPQHF. The CDR3, as DNA: TGCGCCAGCAGTGAGGGACACCTAACCAGCAATCAGCCCCAGCATTTT.

The chain uses TRBV5-6 and TRBJ2-1, with D unclear. The CDR3 sequence is 14 residues long. V lost 4 bases and J lost 4, with 12 bases in between. CDR1 and CDR2 (germline): SGHDT, YYEEEE. CDR3 residues: CASSNGLFYNEQFF. As DNA, the CDR3 is TGTGCCAGCAGCAACGGGCTATTTTACAATGAGCAGTTCTTC.

This sequence joins TRBV5-6 and TRBJ2-4, with 12 bases matching TRBD2. Unmatched junction bases numbered 5, after V lost 4 bases and J lost 0 bases. The CDR3 has 17 residues. Germline loops: CDR1 SGHDT, CDR2 YYEEEE. Here the CDR3 reads CASSPPTSGRAKNIQYF. The DNA of the CDR3 is TGTGCCAGCAGCCCCCCGACTAGCGGGAGAGCCAAAAACATTCAGTACTTC.

The rearrangement uses TRBV6-1 and TRBJ1-4; D uncertain. With 1 base removed from V and 5 bases from J, the gap between germline ends came to 11 bases. The CDR3 runs to 15 residues. Germline V CDR1 and CDR2: MNHNS, SASEGT. The CDR3 region has the DNA TGTGCCAGCAGTGAAGTTGGGGTGGGAAATGAAAAACTGTTTTTT. Its translation: CASSEVGVGNEKLFF.